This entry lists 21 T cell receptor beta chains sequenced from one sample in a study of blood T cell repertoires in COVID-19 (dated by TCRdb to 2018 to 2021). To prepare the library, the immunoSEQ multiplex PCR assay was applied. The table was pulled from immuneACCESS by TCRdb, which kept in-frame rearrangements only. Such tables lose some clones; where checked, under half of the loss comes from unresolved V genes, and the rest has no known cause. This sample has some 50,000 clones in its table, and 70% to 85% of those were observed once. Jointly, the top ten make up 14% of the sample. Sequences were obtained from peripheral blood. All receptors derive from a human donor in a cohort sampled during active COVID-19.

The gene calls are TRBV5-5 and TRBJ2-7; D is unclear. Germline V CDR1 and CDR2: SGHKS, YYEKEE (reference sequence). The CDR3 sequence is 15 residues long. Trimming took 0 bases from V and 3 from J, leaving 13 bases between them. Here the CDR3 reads CASSLAGRYFYEQYF. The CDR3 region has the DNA TGTGCCAGCAGCTTGGCGGGTAGATACTTCTACGAGCAGTACTTC.

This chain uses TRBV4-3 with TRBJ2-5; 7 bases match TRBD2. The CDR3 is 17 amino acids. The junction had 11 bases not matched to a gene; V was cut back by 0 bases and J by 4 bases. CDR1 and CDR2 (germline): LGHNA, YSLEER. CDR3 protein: CASSQDPAGWEGETQYF. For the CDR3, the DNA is TGCGCCAGCAGCCAAGATCCCGCGGGATGGGAGGGAGAGACCCAGTACTTC.

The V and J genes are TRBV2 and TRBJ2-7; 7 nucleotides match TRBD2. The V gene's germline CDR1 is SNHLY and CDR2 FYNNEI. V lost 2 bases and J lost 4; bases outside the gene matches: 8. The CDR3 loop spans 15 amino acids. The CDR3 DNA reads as TGTGCCAGCAGTGAAAGGGGACTACCCAGTTACGAGCAGTACTTC. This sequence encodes CASSERGLPSYEQYF.

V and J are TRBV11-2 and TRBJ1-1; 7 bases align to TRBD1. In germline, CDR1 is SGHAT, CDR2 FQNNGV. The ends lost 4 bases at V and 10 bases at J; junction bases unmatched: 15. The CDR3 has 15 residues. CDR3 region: CASSSRTGPSAGAFF. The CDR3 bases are TGTGCCAGCAGCTCCAGGACAGGCCCTTCGGCGGGAGCTTTCTTT.

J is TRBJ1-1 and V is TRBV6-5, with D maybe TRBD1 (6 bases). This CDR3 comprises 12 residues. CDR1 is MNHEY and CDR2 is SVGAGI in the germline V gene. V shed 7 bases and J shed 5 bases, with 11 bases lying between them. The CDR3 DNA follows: TGTGCCAGCAAAAAGGGGACAACTGAAGCTTTCTTT. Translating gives CASKKGTTEAFF.

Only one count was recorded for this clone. DNA for the CDR3: TGTGCCAGCAGCTTAGGGGGGGCGATTCAGCCCCAGCATTTT. Translation: CASSLGGAIQPQHF. The V call is TRBV28, the J call TRBJ1-5; perhaps TRBD1 as D (6 bases). V was cut by 6 bases and J by 6 bases, with 15 bases left in between. The CDR3 is 14 residues long. Germline assignment: CDR1 MDHEN and CDR2 SYDVKM. The full variable domain, with the rest looked up from reference TRBV28 and TRBJ1-5, is DVKVTQSSRYLVKRTGEKVFLECVQDMDHENMFWYRQDPGLGLRLIYFSYDVKMKEKGDIPEGYSVSREKKERFSLILESASTNQTSMYLCASSLGGAIQPQHFGDGTRLSIL.

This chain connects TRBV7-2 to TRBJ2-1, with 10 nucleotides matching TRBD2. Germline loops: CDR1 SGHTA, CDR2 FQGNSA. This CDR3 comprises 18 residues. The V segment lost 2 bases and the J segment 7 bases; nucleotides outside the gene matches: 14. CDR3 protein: CASSLLAGVGGGLNEQFF. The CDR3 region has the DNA TGTGCCAGCAGCTTACTAGCGGGAGTCGGGGGAGGCTTGAATGAGCAGTTCTTC. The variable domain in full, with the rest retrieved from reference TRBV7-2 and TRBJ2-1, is GAGVSQSPSNKVTEKGKDVELRCDPISGHTALYWYRQSLGQGLEFLIYFQGNSAPDKSGLPSDRFSAERTGGSVSTLTIQRTQQEDSAVYLCASSLLAGVGGGLNEQFFGPGTRLTVL.

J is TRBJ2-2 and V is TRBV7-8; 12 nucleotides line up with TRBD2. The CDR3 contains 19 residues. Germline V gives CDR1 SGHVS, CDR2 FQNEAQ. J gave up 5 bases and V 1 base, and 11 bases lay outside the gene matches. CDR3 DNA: TGTGCCAGCAGCTTAGTGGGGTCTAGCGGGAGGGCTAGGACCGGGGAGCTGTTTTTT. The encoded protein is CASSLVGSSGRARTGELFF.

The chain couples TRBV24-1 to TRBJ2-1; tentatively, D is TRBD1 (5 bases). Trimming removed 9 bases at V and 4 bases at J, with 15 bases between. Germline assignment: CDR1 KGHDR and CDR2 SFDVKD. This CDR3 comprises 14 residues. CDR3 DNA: TGTGCCACCTCGCAGGGTCGGTCGTACAATGAGCAGTTCTTC. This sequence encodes CATSQGRSYNEQFF.

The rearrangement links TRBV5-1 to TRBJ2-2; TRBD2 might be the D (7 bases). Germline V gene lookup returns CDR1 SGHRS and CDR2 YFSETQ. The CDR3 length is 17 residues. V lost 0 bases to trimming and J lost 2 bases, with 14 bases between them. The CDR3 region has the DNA TGCGCCAGCAGCTTGGAGGGCGGGGGCCTCAACACCGGGGAGCTGTTTTTT. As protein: CASSLEGGGLNTGELFF. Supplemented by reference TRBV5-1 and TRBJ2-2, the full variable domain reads KAGVTQTPRYLIKTRGQQVTLSCSPISGHRSVSWYQQTPGQGLQFLFEYFSETQRNKGNFPGRFSGRQFSNSRSEMNVSTLELGDSALYLCASSLEGGGLNTGELFFGEGSRLTVL.

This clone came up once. The CDR3 nucleotides read TGTGCAAGTCGCAATCGACAGGGTAGCGAGCAGTACTTC. Translation: CASRNRQGSEQYF. The chain recombines TRBV12-2 with TRBJ2-7; the table's D call TRBD1 went unverified against the DNA. TRBV12-2 is a recognized pseudogene. CDR3 length: 13 amino acids.

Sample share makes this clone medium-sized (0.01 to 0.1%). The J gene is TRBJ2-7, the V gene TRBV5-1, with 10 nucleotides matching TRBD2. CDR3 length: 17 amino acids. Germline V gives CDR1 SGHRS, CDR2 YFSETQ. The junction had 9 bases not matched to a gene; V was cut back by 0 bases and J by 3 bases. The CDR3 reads CASSLEPSGSLVYEQYF. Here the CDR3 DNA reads TGCGCCAGCAGCTTGGAGCCTAGCGGGAGTTTGGTCTACGAGCAGTACTTC.

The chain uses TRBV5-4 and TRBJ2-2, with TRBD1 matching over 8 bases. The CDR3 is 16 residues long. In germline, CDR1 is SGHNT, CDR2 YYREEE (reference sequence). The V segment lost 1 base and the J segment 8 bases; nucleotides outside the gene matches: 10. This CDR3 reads CASSLTGGGSSGELFF. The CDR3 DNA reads TGTGCCAGCAGCTTGACAGGGGGAGGATCGTCTGGGGAGCTGTTTTTT.

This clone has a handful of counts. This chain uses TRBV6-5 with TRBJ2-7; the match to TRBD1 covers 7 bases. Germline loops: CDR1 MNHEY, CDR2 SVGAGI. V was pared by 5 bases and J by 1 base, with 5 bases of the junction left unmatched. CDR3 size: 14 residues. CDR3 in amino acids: CASSRRDSSYEQYF. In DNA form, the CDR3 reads TGTGCCAGCAGTCGCCGGGACAGTTCCTACGAGCAGTACTTC.

The CDR3 DNA reads as TGTGCCAGCAGTTTCCCGCGACTGCAGAACACCGGGGAGCTGTTTTTT. Translation: CASSFPRLQNTGELFF. The chain links TRBV6-5 to TRBJ2-2; unclear D gene. This CDR3 comprises 16 residues. V was cut by 4 bases and J by 1 base, with 13 bases left in between. Germline V gene data show CDR1 as MNHEY and CDR2 as SVGAGI.

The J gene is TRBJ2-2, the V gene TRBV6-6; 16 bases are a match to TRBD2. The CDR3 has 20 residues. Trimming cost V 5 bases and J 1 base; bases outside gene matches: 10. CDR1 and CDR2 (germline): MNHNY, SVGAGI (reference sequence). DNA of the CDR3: TGTGCCAGCAGTCCTTGGCCCGGGACTAGCGGGAGGGTGAACACCGGGGAGCTGTTTTTT. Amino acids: CASSPWPGTSGRVNTGELFF.

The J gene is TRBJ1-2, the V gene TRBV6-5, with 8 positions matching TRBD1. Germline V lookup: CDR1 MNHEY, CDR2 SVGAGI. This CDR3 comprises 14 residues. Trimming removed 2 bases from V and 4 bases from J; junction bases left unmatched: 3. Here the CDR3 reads CASSYVGTGYGYTF. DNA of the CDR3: TGTGCCAGCAGTTACGTTGGGACAGGCTATGGCTACACCTTC.

The CDR3 DNA reads as TGTGCCAGCGTGACATCTACCACAGATACGCAGTATTTT. Encoded protein: CASVTSTTDTQYF. The gene calls are TRBV7-8 and TRBJ2-3; no clear D. The CDR3 totals 13 residues. CDR1 is SGHVS and CDR2 is FQNEAQ in the germline V gene. Trimming pared 8 bases from V and 2 bases from J, leaving 11 bases between.

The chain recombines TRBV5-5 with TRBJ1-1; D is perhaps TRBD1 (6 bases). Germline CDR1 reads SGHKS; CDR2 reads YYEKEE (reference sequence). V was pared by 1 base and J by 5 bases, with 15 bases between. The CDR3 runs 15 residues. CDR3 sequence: CASSLMQGSRTEAFF. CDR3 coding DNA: TGTGCCAGCAGCTTGATGCAGGGGTCACGGACTGAAGCTTTCTTT. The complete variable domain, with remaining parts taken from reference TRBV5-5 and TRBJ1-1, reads DAGVTQSPTHLIKTRGQQVTLRCSPISGHKSVSWYQQVLGQGPQFIFQYYEKEERGRGNFPDRFSARQFPNYSSELNVNALLLGDSALYLCASSLMQGSRTEAFFGQGTRLTVV.

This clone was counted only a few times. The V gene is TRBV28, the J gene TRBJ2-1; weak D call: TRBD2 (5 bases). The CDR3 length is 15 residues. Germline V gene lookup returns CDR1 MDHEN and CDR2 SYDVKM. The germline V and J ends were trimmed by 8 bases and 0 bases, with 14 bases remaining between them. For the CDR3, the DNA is TGTGCCAGCCGAGGACTGCTTAGCTCCTACAATGAGCAGTTCTTC. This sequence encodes CASRGLLSSYNEQFF.

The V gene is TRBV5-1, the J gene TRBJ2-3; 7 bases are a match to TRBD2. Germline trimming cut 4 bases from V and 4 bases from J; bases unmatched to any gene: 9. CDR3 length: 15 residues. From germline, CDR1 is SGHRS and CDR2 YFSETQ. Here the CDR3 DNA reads TGCGCCAGCAGCGGACTAGGTTCTTCTCCAGATACGCAGTATTTT. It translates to CASSGLGSSPDTQYF.